The rows below give T cell receptor beta chains drawn from one sample of a study of T-cell memory formation after mild COVID-19. TCRdb re-analysed the 5' RACE reads in MiXCR, keeping a single row per CDR3 protein. The data contain roughly 620,000 distinct CDR3 sequences, about a sixth of them singletons. Sequencing was done on a sample of PBMCs or a T cell subset sorted from them (not recorded which). All receptors derive from an adult woman who had mild COVID-19 (a few samples of this study predate the infection). Cell type and time point are not known. CDR3s include the opening cysteine and the closing phenylalanine or tryptophan. A D gene is named only where the DNA matches it firmly. Clone sizes are given selectively: once, few, many, or a class where the clone is expanded.

clone size: few
D gene: TRBD1
J gene: TRBJ1-2
V gene: TRBV5-1
CDR3 protein: CASSLGTGGNYGYTF
CDR3 DNA: TGCGCCAGCAGCTTGGGGACAGGTGGAAACTATGGCTACACCTTC

clone size: few
D gene: .
J gene: TRBJ1-1
V gene: TRBV10-3
CDR3 protein: CAIMNSNGNTEAFF
CDR3 DNA: TGTGCCATCATGAATTCTAACGGGAACACTGAAGCTTTCTTT

clone size: .
D gene: TRBD2
J gene: TRBJ2-7
V gene: TRBV7-2
CDR3 protein: CASSRGTSLNYEQYF
CDR3 DNA: TGTGCCAGCAGCCGGGGGACTAGCTTAAACTACGAGCAGTACTTC

clone size: .
D gene: .
J gene: TRBJ2-1
V gene: TRBV5-4
CDR3 protein: CASSLSVTNEQFF
CDR3 DNA: TGTGCCAGCAGCTTATCTGTAACCAATGAGCAGTTCTTC

clone size: .
D gene: TRBD2
J gene: TRBJ2-3
V gene: TRBV12-3/TRBV12-4
CDR3 protein: CASSSPGGLPDTQYF
CDR3 DNA: TGTGCCAGCAGTTCCCCGGGGGGGCTACCAGATACGCAGTATTTT

clone size: .
D gene: .
J gene: TRBJ2-7
V gene: TRBV4-1
CDR3 protein: CASSQDEGRGGEQYF
CDR3 DNA: TGCGCCAGCAGCCAAGATGAAGGCAGGGGAGGCGAGCAGTACTTC

clone size: few
D gene: .
J gene: TRBJ1-2
V gene: TRBV29-1
CDR3 protein: CSVEARLNYGYTF
CDR3 DNA: TGCAGCGTTGAAGCCCGATTAAACTATGGCTACACCTTC

clone size: .
D gene: .
J gene: TRBJ1-1
V gene: TRBV5-1
CDR3 protein: CASSPGTGTPEAFF
CDR3 DNA: TGCGCCAGCAGCCCGGGCACAGGGACCCCTGAAGCTTTCTTT

clone size: .
D gene: .
J gene: TRBJ2-5
V gene: TRBV9
CDR3 protein: CASSVDTAEETQYF
CDR3 DNA: TGTGCCAGCAGCGTAGATACAGCCGAAGAGACCCAGTACTTC

clone size: .
D gene: TRBD2
J gene: TRBJ2-1
V gene: TRBV7-6
CDR3 protein: CASSSPEEGLAGALYNEQFF
CDR3 DNA: TGTGCCAGCAGCTCCCCCGAAGAAGGACTAGCGGGGGCCCTTTACAATGAGCAGTTCTTC

clone size: .
D gene: TRBD1
J gene: TRBJ1-2
V gene: TRBV7-9
CDR3 protein: CASSLVGQGIGNGYTF
CDR3 DNA: TGTGCCAGCAGCTTAGTGGGACAGGGAATCGGCAATGGCTACACCTTC

clone size: .
D gene: TRBD1
J gene: TRBJ1-1
V gene: TRBV2
CDR3 protein: CASRMTGLSTEAFF
CDR3 DNA: TGTGCCAGCAGGATGACAGGGTTGAGCACTGAAGCTTTCTTT

clone size: many
D gene: .
J gene: TRBJ2-1
V gene: TRBV24-1
CDR3 protein: CATSDPGLKRNEQFF
CDR3 DNA: TGTGCCACCAGTGACCCCGGGTTAAAGAGGAATGAGCAGTTCTTC

clone size: many
D gene: .
J gene: TRBJ2-1
V gene: TRBV15
CDR3 protein: CATSREILANQFF
CDR3 DNA: TGTGCCACCAGCAGAGAAATCCTAGCGAACCAGTTCTTC